This T cell receptor beta chain was documented in a study of T cell repertoires in cytomegalovirus infection. In the study overall: From public TCR beta signatures came an indication of both CMV infection and matching HLA type. The study's findings and limits: CMV-specific TCR beta clonotypes restricted by HLA-C were the ones dominating the ex vivo response. There were carriers of CMV plus the relevant HLA, and cumulative public TCR beta family frequency identified them.

CDR1 and CDR2 (germline): LNHNV, YYDKDF (reference sequence). V shed 8 bases, J shed 4 bases, and the junction held 7 bases outside the gene matches. The CDR3 is 14 residues long. With respect to this clonotype: The antigen is not known.

From the reads, TCRdb called clonotypes with MiXCR, one entry per CDR3 protein. The table records around 78,000 distinct CDR3 sequences, 24% of them present only once. The rearrangement links TRBV15 to TRBJ2-2, with 7 bases identical to TRBD1. The sample in question was CD8+ T cells from cultured PBMCs, obtained from culture after CMV antigen stimulation. This receptor was taken from a human donor in good health (CMV status not recorded). Some clones in this sample may be carry-over from other donors' samples. The CDR3 here is CATQDRAGTGELFF. The CDR3 DNA sequence: TGTGCCACCCAAGACAGGGCTGGCACCGGGGAGCTGTTTTTT.